These T cell receptor beta chains were read from a single sample in a study of T-cell reconstitution after alpha-beta-depleted transplantation in children. TCRdb ran MiXCR on the PCR reads and lists one entry per CDR3 protein. There are hundreds of thousands of distinct CDR3 sequences in the sample; about 12% occur only once, and about 0.79% lies in the top ten. Sequenced material: PBMCs, taken before TCRalphabeta/CD19-depleted stem cell transplant. The receptors were sampled from a girl aged 2 to 10 with congenital amegakaryocytic thrombocytopenia, due to receive a stem cell transplant. CDR3s leave out the opening cysteine and the closing phenylalanine or tryptophan.

cdr3_length v_call cdr3_aa
13 TRBV5-1 ASSLHGSNTGELF
11 TRBV15 ATSPGLPNEQY
11 TRBV7-6 ASSPPNANEQF
12 TRBV3-1 ASSQDLGPYEQY
11 TRBV19 ASSSGSLYEQY
15 TRBV5-4 ASSFFCCLALRDEQF
12 TRBV20-1 SARRDYTYNEQF
15 TRBV12-3/TRBV12-4 ASSLGRDSLSNQPQH
14 TRBV6-5 ASSYLIQGASPPLH
11 TRBV5-1 ASRTTPTGELF
16 TRBV5-1 ASSLGRVRGGLNTEAF
11 TRBV12-3/TRBV12-4 ASRDRGDNEQF
11 TRBV20-1 SARDRFSYEQY
11 TRBV12-3/TRBV12-4 ASSFLAGREQY
12 TRBV15 ATSRDEAGDGYT
14 TRBV5-6 ASSLGTGGHGDTQY
15 TRBV5-1 ASSTRYNEPNTGELF
12 TRBV3-1 ASSPEGLRDTQY
12 TRBV2 ASSGRESGDTQY
11 TRBV20-1 SAPSDSPTEAF
14 TRBV4-1 ASSQVGQGRGQPQH
11 TRBV5-1 ASSPGIRNEQF
11 TRBV18 ASSRSGGETQY
12 TRBV14 ASSPTDRAYGYT
9 TRBV5-1 ASTQGYEQY
13 TRBV9 ASSVDPGTAVEQY
13 TRBV11-2 ASSFYRDTTYEQY
15 TRBV7-8 ASSLARTRPTTDTQY
11 TRBV5-1 ASSTYGGDTQY
16 TRBV5-1 ASSLFLRTAMMNTEAF
9 TRBV24-1 ATSAGGQQF
15 TRBV5-1 ASSLGNFVSAGNTIY
12 TRBV5-1 ASSLMVSRDTQY
11 TRBV18 ASSPDVGDTQY
14 TRBV3-1 ASSQGPATSYNEQF
15 TRBV4-2 ASSQGVAGGPISEQY
10 TRBV12-3/TRBV12-4 ASSRTYQPQH
11 TRBV10-3 AILPESSYEQY
12 TRBV20-1 SARDSGGTYEQY
12 TRBV12-3/TRBV12-4 ASSLTGGTNEQY
13 TRBV20-1 SASPGLAVYNEQF
14 TRBV5-1 ASSSVGSGSSYEQY
12 TRBV29-1 SVPLALSTDTQY